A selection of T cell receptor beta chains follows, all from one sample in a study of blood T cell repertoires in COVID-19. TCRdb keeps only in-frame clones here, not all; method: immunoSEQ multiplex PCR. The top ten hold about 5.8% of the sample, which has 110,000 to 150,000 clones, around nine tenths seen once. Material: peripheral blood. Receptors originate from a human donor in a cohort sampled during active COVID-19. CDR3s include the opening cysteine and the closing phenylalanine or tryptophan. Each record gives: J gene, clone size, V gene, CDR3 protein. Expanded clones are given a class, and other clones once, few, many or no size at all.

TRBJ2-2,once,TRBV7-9,CASSLKGTVYTGELFF
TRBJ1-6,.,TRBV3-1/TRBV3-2,CASSRRQNNSPLHF
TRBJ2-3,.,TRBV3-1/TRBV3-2,CASSQDLAGGRSDTQYF
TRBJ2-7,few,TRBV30,CAWKKGPSAYEQYF
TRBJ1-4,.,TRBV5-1,CASSSVWGGNEKLFF
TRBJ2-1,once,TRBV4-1,CASSRQAGSQGGEQFF
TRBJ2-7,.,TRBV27,CASSLSRSGRALREQYF
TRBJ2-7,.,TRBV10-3,CAISGGTKEYF
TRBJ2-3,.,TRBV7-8,CASKPGQSTDTQYF
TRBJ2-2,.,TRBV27,CASSFEQGFTGELFF
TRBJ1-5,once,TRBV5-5,CASSLERRRGGNQPQHF
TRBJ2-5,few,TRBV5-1,CASKLSGTGLETQYF
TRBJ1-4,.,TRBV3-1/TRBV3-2,CASKGPGVEKLFF
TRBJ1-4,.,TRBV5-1,CASSYRGGANEKLFF
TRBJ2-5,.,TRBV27,CASSPRTHQETQYF
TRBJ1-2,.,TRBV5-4,CASSSGQLYGYTF
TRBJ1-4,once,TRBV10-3,CAIRAGILAANEKLFF
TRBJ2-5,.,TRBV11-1,CASSFGLGTDQETQYF
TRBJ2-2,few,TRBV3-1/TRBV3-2,CASRRDTGELFF
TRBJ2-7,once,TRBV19,CASKGGQGLYEQYF
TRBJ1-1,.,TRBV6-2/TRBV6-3,CASSLVQMNTEAFF
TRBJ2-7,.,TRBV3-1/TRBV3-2,CASSQDLTSGGSGYEQYF
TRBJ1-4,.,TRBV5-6,CASSFSGQGAEKLFF
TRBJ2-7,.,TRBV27,CASTPGGGDEQYF
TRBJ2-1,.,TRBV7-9,CASSFRSGGRSSYNEQFF
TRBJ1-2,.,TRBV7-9,CASSRDRNYGYTF
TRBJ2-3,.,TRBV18,CASSEGGTDTQYF
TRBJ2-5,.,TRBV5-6,CASKRDLGETQYF
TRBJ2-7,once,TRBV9,CASSVGGGISDEQYF
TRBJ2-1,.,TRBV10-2,CASRLAGNYNEQFF
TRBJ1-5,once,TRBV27,CASRPQGSNQPQHF
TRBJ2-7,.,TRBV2,CASSEGAGGFYEQYF
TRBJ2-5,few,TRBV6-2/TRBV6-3,CASSLGQLISPYF
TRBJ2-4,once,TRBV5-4,CASGRDRNIQYF
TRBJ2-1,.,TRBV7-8,CASMRQSPYNEQFF
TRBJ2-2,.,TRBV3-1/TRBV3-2,CASSLAGITGELFF
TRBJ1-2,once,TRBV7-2,CASSLWTGDNYGYTF
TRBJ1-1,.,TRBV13,CASSVAAGPTEAFF
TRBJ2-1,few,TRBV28,CATDSSGSIYNEQFF
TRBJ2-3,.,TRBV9,CASSVTGTSTDTQYF